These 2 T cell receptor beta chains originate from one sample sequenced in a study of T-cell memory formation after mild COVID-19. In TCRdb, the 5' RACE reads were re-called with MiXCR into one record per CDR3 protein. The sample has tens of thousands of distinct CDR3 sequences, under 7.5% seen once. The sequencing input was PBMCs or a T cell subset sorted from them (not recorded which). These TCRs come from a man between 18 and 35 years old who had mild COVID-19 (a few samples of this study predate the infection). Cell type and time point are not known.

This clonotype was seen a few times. The CDR3: CAISERGQFAEAFF. For the CDR3, the DNA is TGTGCCATCAGTGAGAGGGGACAATTCGCTGAAGCTTTCTTT. The chain is built from TRBV10-3 and TRBJ1-1, with D possibly TRBD1 on 6 matching bases. The V end was cut by 2 bases, the J end by 6 bases, with 13 bases between. The CDR3 spans 14 residues. Looked up from germline, CDR1 is ENHRY and CDR2 is SYGVKD.

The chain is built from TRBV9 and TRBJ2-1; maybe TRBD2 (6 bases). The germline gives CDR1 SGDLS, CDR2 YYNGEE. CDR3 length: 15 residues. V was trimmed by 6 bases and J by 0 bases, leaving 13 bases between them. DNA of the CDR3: TGTGCCAGCAACCCGGGCGGGATCTCCTACAATGAGCAGTTCTTC. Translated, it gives CASNPGGISYNEQFF. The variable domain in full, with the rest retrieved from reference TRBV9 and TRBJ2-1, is DSGVTQTPKHLITATGQRVTLRCSPRSGDLSVYWYQQSLDQGLQFLIQYYNGEERAKGNILERFSAQQFPDLHSELNLSSLELGDSALYFCASNPGGISYNEQFFGPGTRLTVL.